This is a list of T cell receptor beta chains from one sample in a study of vaccination and CD4 T cells after COVID-19. Using its own MiXCR run on the PCR reads, TCRdb lists one record per CDR3 protein. The sample contains 20,000 to 25,000 distinct CDR3 sequences, about 60% of which appear only once. The sample was CD4+ T cells from blood, taken before SARS-CoV-2 vaccination. The receptors derive from a human donor who had recovered from COVID-19. Both conserved end residues are part of each CDR3. Each record gives: clone size, J gene, CDR3 length, V gene, D gene, CDR3 DNA, CDR3 protein. D genes are given only for firm matches. For some rows the clone size is stated as once, few or many, or as a class when expanded; others skip it.

>.|TRBJ1-3|14|TRBV6-5|TRBD1
TGTGCCAGCAGTTTTAACAGGGGGCGGAGCACCATATATTTT
CASSFNRGRSTIYF
>.|TRBJ2-5|15|TRBV20-1|TRBD2
TGCAGTGCTAGCCTCCCTAGCGGTCCCCCTGGGACCCAGTACTTC
CSASLPSGPPGTQYF
>.|TRBJ2-5|10|TRBV2|.
TGTGCCAGCAGTGAGGAGACCCAGTACTTC
CASSEETQYF
>.|TRBJ2-7|15|TRBV12-3/TRBV12-4|.
TGTGCCAGCAGTCATAACCGGGACTTCGGCATCGAGCAGTACTTC
CASSHNRDFGIEQYF
>.|TRBJ1-5|12|TRBV20-1|.
TGCAGTGCCTCAACTGGGATGCAGCCCCAGCATTTT
CSASTGMQPQHF
>few|TRBJ2-7|14|TRBV7-9|.
TGTGCCAGCAGCTTAGGATCCAATAACTACGAGCAGTACTTC
CASSLGSNNYEQYF
>medium-sized|TRBJ1-6|17|TRBV6-1|TRBD1
TGTGCCAGCAGTAGCCCCCCCGGACAGGGGGCTTATTCACCCCTCCACTTT
CASSSPPGQGAYSPLHF
>few|TRBJ1-2|15|TRBV6-5|.
TGTGCCAGCAGTTACCCCGGCAGGGGTGGCTATGGCTACACCTTC
CASSYPGRGGYGYTF
>.|TRBJ1-3|13|TRBV6-1|.
TGTGCCAGCAGCCGGACGGTCAGAAACACCATATATTTT
CASSRTVRNTIYF
>.|TRBJ2-2|16|TRBV5-4|.
TGTGCCAGCAGCTTGGGCAGCAGTCGTGGCACCGGGGAGCTGTTTTTT
CASSLGSSRGTGELFF
>few|TRBJ1-4|14|TRBV7-9|.
TGTGCCAGCGGGGGAGGAGGCCTCCAGGGAAAACTGTTTTTT
CASGGGGLQGKLFF
>few|TRBJ1-1|15|TRBV27|TRBD1
TGTGCCAGCAGCCTAGGGACAGGGAGGGGAACTGAAGCTTTCTTT
CASSLGTGRGTEAFF
>few|TRBJ2-7|15|TRBV7-9|.
TGTGCCAGCAGGGAAGCGGGCGGCGGCTCCTACGAGCAGTACTTC
CASREAGGGSYEQYF
>.|TRBJ1-1|10|TRBV30|.
TGTGCCTGTCATAACAGGGAAGCTTTCTTT
CACHNREAFF
>.|TRBJ1-2|14|TRBV7-8|.
TGTGCCAGCAGCTTACAACAGGGATACTATGGCTACACCTTC
CASSLQQGYYGYTF
>.|TRBJ2-2|16|TRBV15|.
TGTGCCACCAGCAGCCACGGCGCAGGGATATCCGGGGAGCTGTTTTTT
CATSSHGAGISGELFF
>.|TRBJ2-1|15|TRBV7-3|.
TGTGCCAGCAGCCCCGGGCCGAACTCCTACAATGAGCAGTTCTTC
CASSPGPNSYNEQFF
>few|TRBJ2-3|18|TRBV5-1|TRBD2
TGCGCCAGCAGCTTATCCCCAGGGAGCGGGAGTCGGGCAGATACGCAGTATTTT
CASSLSPGSGSRADTQYF
>.|TRBJ1-1|14|TRBV20-1|.
TGCAGTGCTAGAGATCCAGGGGCAAACACTGAAGCTTTCTTT
CSARDPGANTEAFF
>.|TRBJ2-5|15|TRBV24-1|.
TGTGCCACCAGTGAGAGAAGGACAGATCAAGAGACCCAGTACTTC
CATSERRTDQETQYF
>.|TRBJ1-6|15|TRBV19|.
TGTGCCAGTAGTAGTAGCTTCACGGGTAATTCACCCCTCCACTTT
CASSSSFTGNSPLHF
>few|TRBJ1-5|12|TRBV10-3|.
TGTGCCATCAGTGCAGGGGAACAGCCCCAGCATTTT
CAISAGEQPQHF
>.|TRBJ1-2|13|TRBV4-2|.
TGTGCCAGCAGCCAAGCGGGAGGGGTTGGCTACACCTTC
CASSQAGGVGYTF
>.|TRBJ2-7|17|TRBV7-2|.
TGTGCCAGCAGCAACCGGGGACTCCCATTGATATACTACGAGCAGTACTTC
CASSNRGLPLIYYEQYF
>.|TRBJ1-1|15|TRBV19|.
TGTGCCAGTAGCTGGGACGCGGACTTGAACACTGAAGCTTTCTTT
CASSWDADLNTEAFF
>few|TRBJ1-5|15|TRBV4-1|TRBD1
TGCGCCAGCAGCCAAGAGTGGACAGGGGTTCAGCCCCAGCATTTT
CASSQEWTGVQPQHF
>few|TRBJ2-7|13|TRBV12-3/TRBV12-4|TRBD1
TGTGCCAGCGGGGACAGAGTCTCCTACGAGCAGTACTTC
CASGDRVSYEQYF
>.|TRBJ2-5|14|TRBV2|TRBD1
TGTGCCAGCAGCTTACAGGGGGCTGGAGAGACCCAGTACTTC
CASSLQGAGETQYF
>once|TRBJ1-3|13|TRBV20-1|.
TGCAGTGCTAGGGGAATGGAAGGAAACACCATATATTTT
CSARGMEGNTIYF